The 25 T cell receptor beta chains presented below share a single source sample, sequenced in a study of blood T cell repertoires in COVID-19. Clones were sequenced by immunoSEQ multiplex PCR, and TCRdb holds only the in-frame ones, with some missing. The data contain roughly 74,000 clones, 84% of them singletons. Source material: peripheral blood. All receptors come from a man aged 65-85 years with acute or convalescent COVID-19.

The chain combines TRBV10-3 with TRBJ1-3; D ambiguous. This CDR3 is 11 amino acids long. The germline V gene has CDR1 ENHRY and CDR2 SYGVKD. Trimming removed 2 bases from V and 8 bases from J, with 4 bases in between. CDR3 DNA: TGTGCCATCAGTGAGCGGGACACCATATATTTT. It encodes CAISERDTIYF.

V is TRBV3-1 (or the pseudogene TRBV3-2) and J is TRBJ1-1, with D maybe TRBD1 (5 bases). The CDR3 runs 13 residues. Germline CDR1 LGHDT, CDR2 YNNKEL (reference sequence). Trimming left V 3 bases short and J 2 bases short, with 7 bases between. CDR3: CASSQGGNTEAFF. The CDR3 DNA follows: TGTGCCAGCAGCCAGGGGGGAAACACTGAAGCTTTCTTT.

The chain couples TRBV7-3 to TRBJ2-2; TRBD2 matches at 7 bases. V shed 5 bases, J shed 6 bases, and the junction held 6 bases outside the gene matches. This CDR3 is built from 14 residues. Looked up from germline, CDR1 is SGHTA and CDR2 is FQGTGA. The CDR3 is CASSATSVPGELFF. Here the CDR3 DNA reads TGTGCCAGCAGCGCCACTAGCGTTCCCGGGGAGCTGTTTTTT.

The CDR3 coding sequence is TGCGCCAGCAGCCCGGACAGCTATAGCAATCAGCCCCAGCATTTT. Protein: CASSPDSYSNQPQHF. The gene calls are TRBV5-1 and TRBJ1-5, with D tentatively TRBD1 (6 bases). The V gene lost 4 bases and the J gene lost 0 bases, with 11 bases spanning the gap. Germline V CDR1 and CDR2: SGHRS, YFSETQ. This CDR3 spans 15 amino acids.

The genes are TRBV5-6 and TRBJ1-1; TRBD1 matches at 7 bases. From germline, CDR1 is SGHDT and CDR2 YYEEEE. Unmatched junction bases numbered 3, after V lost 3 bases and J lost 1 base. The CDR3 consists of 14 residues. CDR3 in DNA: TGTGCCAGCAGCTGGGACAGAAAGAACACTGAAGCTTTCTTT. Protein sequence: CASSWDRKNTEAFF.

This chain links TRBV28 with TRBJ2-7; no definite D call. Trimming left V 2 bases short and J 3 bases short, with 8 bases between. Germline V gene sequence: CDR1 MDHEN, CDR2 SYDVKM. The CDR3 has 13 amino acids. CDR3 sequence: CASSLIIGYEQYF. CDR3 coding DNA: TGTGCCAGCAGTTTAATAATCGGCTACGAGCAGTACTTC.

The chain has TRBV9 and TRBJ1-1; D uncertain. Germline CDR1 reads SGDLS; CDR2 reads YYNGEE. Trimming left V 0 bases short and J 8 bases short, with 8 bases between. The CDR3 sequence is 12 residues long. The CDR3 DNA sequence: TGTGCCAGCAGCGTAGGGGCAGGAGAAGCTTTCTTT. Its protein is CASSVGAGEAFF. The full variable domain, completed using reference TRBV9 and TRBJ1-1, is DSGVTQTPKHLITATGQRVTLRCSPRSGDLSVYWYQQSLDQGLQFLIQYYNGEERAKGNILERFSAQQFPDLHSELNLSSLELGDSALYFCASSVGAGEAFFGQGTRLTVV.

This chain uses TRBV4-2 with TRBJ2-7; TRBD2 matches 7 bases. The CDR3 runs to 14 residues. From germline, CDR1 is LGHNA and CDR2 YNFKEQ. The ends lost 4 bases at V and 6 bases at J; junction bases unmatched: 9. For the CDR3, the DNA is TGTGCCAGCAGCCGGGGGGGAGGGGAGGTCGAGCAGTACTTC. Translated, it gives CASSRGGGEVEQYF.

The chain uses TRBV5-5 and TRBJ1-2; possibly TRBD1 for D (5 bases). This CDR3 region has 16 residues. The germline CDR1 and CDR2 sequences are SGHKS and YYEKEE (reference sequence). The germline V and J ends were trimmed by 0 bases and 0 bases, with 12 bases remaining between them. This chain's CDR3 is CASSLAPTAANYGYTF. The CDR3 DNA follows: TGTGCCAGCAGCTTGGCTCCGACAGCAGCTAACTATGGCTACACCTTC. The full variable domain, its missing parts supplied by reference TRBV5-5 and TRBJ1-2, is DAGVTQSPTHLIKTRGQQVTLRCSPISGHKSVSWYQQVLGQGPQFIFQYYEKEERGRGNFPDRFSARQFPNYSSELNVNALLLGDSALYLCASSLAPTAANYGYTFGSGTRLTVV.

This clone was seen a few times. The chain carries TRBV7-8 and TRBJ2-1, with 9 bases identical to TRBD1. Germline values: CDR1 SGHVS, CDR2 FQNEAQ. Trimming took 6 bases from V and 9 from J; bases not matched to a gene: 21. This CDR3 has 18 residues. The CDR3 region has the DNA TGTGCCAGCAGTTCTAGCCGGATAACAGGGGGCTTAGATATTGAGCAGTTCTTC. Translating gives CASSSSRITGGLDIEQFF. The variable domain in full, with the rest retrieved from reference TRBV7-8 and TRBJ2-1, is GAGVSQSPRYKVAKRGQDVALRCDPISGHVSLFWYQQALGQGPEFLTYFQNEAQLDKSGLPSDRFFAERPEGSVSTLKIQRTQQEDSAVYLCASSSSRITGGLDIEQFFGPGTRLTVL.

Regarding this clone: Just one base apart from a much larger clone, this may be a read error. The chain joins TRBV3-1 (or the pseudogene TRBV3-2) to TRBJ1-5; tentative D call: TRBD1 (5 bases). CDR1 LGHDT and CDR2 YNNKEL come from the germline V gene (reference sequence). The CDR3 length is 12 residues. Trimming shortened V by 4 bases and J by 7 bases, and 8 bases separated the two germline ends. The CDR3 reads CASSPGGQPQHF. DNA of the CDR3: TGTGCCAGCAGCCCCGGGGGGCAGCCCCAGCATTTT.

The V call is TRBV9, the J call TRBJ1-1; tentatively, D is TRBD1 (5 bases). Germline V gene lookup returns CDR1 SGDLS and CDR2 YYNGEE. With 4 bases removed from V and 1 base from J, the gap between germline ends came to 11 bases. This CDR3 spans 14 amino acids. The CDR3 loop is CASSSGTENTEAFF. CDR3 DNA sequence: TGTGCCAGCAGCTCAGGGACTGAGAACACTGAAGCTTTCTTT.

The genes are TRBV27 and TRBJ1-2; 9 nucleotides line up with TRBD1. This CDR3 has 16 amino acids. Unmatched junction bases numbered 9, after V lost 5 bases and J lost 2 bases. Germline V lookup: CDR1 MNHEY, CDR2 SMNVEV (reference sequence). Here the CDR3 reads CASSTGGTNYNYGYTF. The CDR3 bases are TGTGCCAGCAGTACAGGGGGCACTAATTACAACTATGGCTACACCTTC.

The chain links TRBV5-1 to TRBJ2-7; the D gene is possibly TRBD1 (5 bases). The CDR3 is 14 residues long. Per the germline V gene, CDR1 is SGHRS and CDR2 is YFSETQ. V lost 4 bases and J lost 2, with 13 bases in between. The CDR3 here is CASSPPTATYEQYF. CDR3 in DNA: TGCGCCAGCAGCCCGCCGACAGCCACCTACGAGCAGTACTTC.

The chain couples TRBV11-2 to TRBJ1-4; D is ambiguous. The ends were cut back, 4 bases at V and 0 bases at J, with 9 bases in the middle. The CDR3 contains 15 residues. Germline assignment: CDR1 SGHAT and CDR2 FQNNGV. The CDR3 DNA sequence: TGTGCCAGCAGCTCAGAACGGGCAACTAATGAAAAACTGTTTTTT. Its translation is CASSSERATNEKLFF.

V and J are TRBV14 and TRBJ2-7, with D uncertain. The V gene's germline CDR1 is SGHDN and CDR2 FVKESK. Trimming removed 4 bases at V and 6 bases at J, with 13 bases between. This CDR3 comprises 13 residues. The CDR3 spells CASSPQVYGEQYF. In nucleotides, the CDR3 is TGTGCCAGCAGCCCTCAGGTCTATGGCGAGCAGTACTTC. The entire variable domain, with the rest obtained from reference TRBV14 and TRBJ2-7, is as follows: EAGVTQFPSHSVIEKGQTVTLRCDPISGHDNLYWYRRVMGKEIKFLLHFVKESKQDESGMPNNRFLAERTGGTYSTLKVQPAELEDSGVYFCASSPQVYGEQYFGPGTRLTVT.

The chain couples TRBV7-3 to TRBJ1-1; no clear D gene. Germline V gene lookup returns CDR1 SGHTA and CDR2 FQGTGA. With 0 bases removed from V and 1 base from J, the gap between germline ends came to 9 bases. This CDR3 is 15 amino acids long. DNA of the CDR3: TGTGCCAGCAGCTTAACCAGGAACCCGAACACTGAAGCTTTCTTT. Amino acids: CASSLTRNPNTEAFF.

The gene calls are TRBV10-3 and TRBJ2-7; 9 nucleotides line up with TRBD1. Germline V gives CDR1 ENHRY, CDR2 SYGVKD. V shed 4 bases, J shed 1 base, and the junction held 11 bases outside the gene matches. This CDR3 spans 17 amino acids. The CDR3 DNA sequence: TGTGCCATCAGTGGGCCGGGACAGGGTAGGGGATCCTACGAGCAGTACTTC. Translation gives CAISGPGQGRGSYEQYF.

The V gene is TRBV28, the J gene TRBJ1-4, with D tentatively TRBD1 (6 bases). CDR3 length equals 15 residues. Germline V gives CDR1 MDHEN, CDR2 SYDVKM. The V and J ends lost 4 bases and 0 bases respectively, with 9 bases between them. The CDR3: CASSSPGATNEKLFF. The CDR3 DNA follows: TGTGCCAGCAGTTCCCCAGGGGCAACTAATGAAAAACTGTTTTTT.

This chain connects TRBV5-1 to TRBJ2-5; no clear D gene. The CDR3 runs 14 residues. Germline V gives CDR1 SGHRS, CDR2 YFSETQ. Trimming cost V 0 bases and J 5 bases, with 11 bases left between them. The CDR3 here is CASSLEPQVETQYF. CDR3 sequence (DNA): TGCGCCAGCAGCTTGGAGCCCCAGGTGGAGACCCAGTACTTC.

The gene calls are TRBV7-2 and TRBJ2-7; the match to TRBD2 covers 9 bases. The germline gives CDR1 SGHTA, CDR2 FQGNSA. This CDR3 contains 16 residues. V lost 4 bases and J lost 7; bases outside the gene matches: 14. CDR3 nucleotides: TGTGCCAGCAGCTCCGTTGGAGCGGGGGGAAGGAGTGAGCAGTACTTC. Translated: CASSSVGAGGRSEQYF.

The chain links TRBV6-6 to TRBJ1-6; 7 nucleotides match TRBD1. The CDR3 has 15 residues. CDR1 and CDR2 from the germline V gene are MNHNY and SVGAGI (reference sequence). V was clipped by 5 bases and J by 10 bases; unmatched bases: 11. Here the CDR3 reads CASSHGTVVRSPLHF. The CDR3 nucleotides are TGTGCCAGCAGTCATGGGACAGTCGTCAGGTCACCCCTCCACTTT.

Here the CDR3 DNA reads TGTGCCAGTACCTCCCGGACAATTTTGGGCTACACCTTC. This codes for CASTSRTILGYTF. The chain has TRBV19 and TRBJ1-2; D might be TRBD1 (5 bases). CDR1 and CDR2 from the germline V gene are LNHDA and SQIVND (reference sequence). This CDR3 is built from 13 residues. V was trimmed by 7 bases and J by 8 bases, leaving 17 bases between them.

V and J are TRBV18 and TRBJ2-7; 7 bases fit TRBD1. This CDR3 comprises 14 residues. V was pared by 3 bases and J by 6 bases, with 8 bases of the junction left unmatched. CDR1 is KGHSH and CDR2 is LQKENI in the germline V gene. The CDR3 sequence: CASSPIGQDVEQYF. The CDR3 DNA reads as TGTGCCAGCTCACCGATTGGACAGGACGTCGAGCAGTACTTC.

The chain employs TRBV6-5 and TRBJ1-3, with 7 bases matching TRBD1. Per germline, CDR1 MNHEY and CDR2 SVGAGI. Losses at the gene ends were 7 bases for V and 7 bases for J; bases not matched to a gene: 10. CDR3 size: 14 residues. The CDR3 sequence is CASKKAPGGNTIYF. The CDR3 region has the DNA TGTGCCAGCAAAAAGGCCCCAGGGGGGAACACCATATATTTT.